The next 17 T cell receptor beta chains were all read from a single sample in a study of T cells after yellow fever vaccination. TCRdb reprocessed the 5' RACE reads with MiXCR, giving one entry per CDR3 protein. The top ten clones hold over 15% of a sample with hundreds of thousands of distinct CDR3 sequences, more than 8.5% of them seen once. Sequenced here: PBMCs, sampled on the day of the first yellow fever vaccination. These receptors originate from a man younger than 35 who received the YFV17D yellow fever vaccine.

The chain links TRBV5-1 to TRBJ1-5; D uncertain. The CDR3 extends over 15 amino acids. Trimming left V 4 bases short and J 0 bases short, with 11 bases between. Germline V gene lookup returns CDR1 SGHRS and CDR2 YFSETQ. CDR3 region: CASSLTGYSNQPQHF. CDR3 sequence (DNA): TGCGCCAGCAGCCTGACTGGTTATAGCAATCAGCCCCAGCATTTT.

The CDR3 DNA is TGTGCCATCAGTGAGTCGGCGGGGGCCGCAAATTCACCCCTCCACTTT. It encodes CAISESAGAANSPLHF. The chain has TRBV10-3 and TRBJ1-6; possibly TRBD1 for D (6 bases). The CDR3 is 16 residues long. V shed 0 bases and J shed 7 bases, with 13 bases lying between them. Germline assignment: CDR1 ENHRY and CDR2 SYGVKD.

V is TRBV9 and J is TRBJ2-5; perhaps TRBD2 as D (6 bases). With 3 bases removed from V and 3 bases from J, the gap between germline ends came to 9 bases. Germline V gives CDR1 SGDLS, CDR2 YYNGEE. There are 13 residues in the CDR3. CDR3 sequence reads: CASSGVAEETQYF. CDR3 nucleotide sequence: TGTGCCAGCAGCGGAGTAGCGGAAGAGACCCAGTACTTC.

This chain links TRBV19 with TRBJ1-2; D uncertain. The CDR3 spans 14 residues. With 3 bases removed from V and 5 bases from J, the gap between germline ends came to 13 bases. Germline-derived CDR1 and CDR2 are LNHDA and SQIVND (reference sequence). The CDR3 coding sequence is TGTGCCAGTAGTATTGTCAGGCCAGAATATGGCTACACCTTC. Its protein product is CASSIVRPEYGYTF.

This clonotype was counted a few times. V and J are TRBV4-3 and TRBJ1-3; D not certain. The length of the CDR3 is 15 residues. Germline V lookup: CDR1 LGHNA, CDR2 YSLEER. V was clipped by 0 bases and J by 1 base, with 7 bases between them. The chain's CDR3 is CASSQDRRSGNTIYF. In nucleotides, the CDR3 is TGCGCCAGCAGCCAAGATAGGCGGTCTGGAAACACCATATATTTT.

This clonotype was found a few times. The V and J genes are TRBV5-1 and TRBJ2-1, with a tentative D call TRBD1 (6 bases). This CDR3 region has 16 residues. V shed 1 base and J shed 0 bases, with 11 bases lying between them. In germline, CDR1 is SGHRS, CDR2 YFSETQ. The CDR3, as DNA: TGCGCCAGCAGCTTGAAGCAGGGGCCCTCCTACAATGAGCAGTTCTTC. This encodes CASSLKQGPSYNEQFF.

The chain combines TRBV20-1 with TRBJ2-1, with 8 bases that match TRBD1. Germline CDR1 and CDR2: DFQATT and SNEGSKA (reference sequence). The CDR3 is 16 residues long. The V and J ends lost 1 base and 6 bases, in that order; junction bases with no gene match: 11. CDR3 nucleotides: TGCAGTGCTAGAGGCGACAGGGGAGGTGGTGGCAATGAGCAGTTCTTC. Translated, it gives CSARGDRGGGGNEQFF.

The chain carries TRBV5-6 and TRBJ1-5; D is possibly TRBD1 (6 bases). Trimming removed 2 bases at V and 2 bases at J, with 17 bases between. The germline CDR1 and CDR2 sequences are SGHDT and YYEEEE. CDR3 length: 17 residues. This chain's CDR3 is CASSFWGAGTRNQPQHF. The CDR3 DNA is TGTGCCAGCAGCTTTTGGGGGGCGGGGACTCGCAATCAGCCCCAGCATTTT.

This clonotype was recorded many times. The rearrangement uses TRBV6-8 and TRBJ2-3; D call uncertain. CDR1 is MNHGY, CDR2 SAAAGT, per germline. This CDR3 is built from 10 residues. V was pared by 7 bases and J by 4 bases, with 3 bases between. Written as DNA, the CDR3 is TGTGCCAGCAAAGCAGATACGCAGTATTTT. It translates to CASKADTQYF.

The chain has TRBV3-1 and TRBJ2-2, with D tentatively TRBD1 (5 bases). Trimming removed 4 bases from V and 5 bases from J, with 17 bases in between. Germline V lookup: CDR1 LGHDT, CDR2 YNNKEL (reference sequence). This CDR3 contains 16 residues. As DNA, the CDR3 is TGTGCCAGCAGCCGGATAGACAGAAGGGGAACCGGGGAGCTGTTTTTT. Translating gives CASSRIDRRGTGELFF.

This clonotype was seen only a few times. This chain uses TRBV2 with TRBJ2-1; 11 nucleotides line up with TRBD2. Germline V gene sequence: CDR1 SNHLY, CDR2 FYNNEI. Trimming at V came to 9 bases and at J to 10 bases, leaving 11 bases not matched to a gene. The CDR3 consists of 14 residues. CDR3 residues: CASNSGGATGEQFF. The CDR3 DNA follows: TGTGCCAGTAATAGCGGGGGGGCTACTGGAGAGCAGTTCTTC.

This chain joins TRBV4-1 and TRBJ2-5, with 8 bases matching TRBD1. CDR1 and CDR2 (germline): MGHRA, YSYEKL. The CDR3 totals 15 residues. With V trimmed by 2 bases and J by 4 bases, 6 bases remained unmatched. The CDR3: CASSQWDRQSETQYF. The CDR3 DNA sequence: TGCGCCAGCAGCCAATGGGACAGGCAGTCAGAGACCCAGTACTTC.

This clonotype has a handful of counts. The chain employs TRBV6-6 and TRBJ2-5; D could derive from TRBD1 or TRBD2 (6 bases each). The germline V gene has CDR1 MNHNY and CDR2 SVGAGI (reference sequence). The length of the CDR3 is 12 residues. V shed 11 bases and J shed 5 bases, with 15 bases lying between them. Here the CDR3 DNA reads TGTGCCGGAGGCAGGGGAGGTGAGACCCAGTACTTC. This translates into CAGGRGGETQYF.

V usage is TRBV5-4 and J usage is TRBJ2-7; D gene uncertain. The length of the CDR3 is 13 residues. Germline CDR1 reads SGHNT; CDR2 reads YYREEE (reference sequence). Trimming took 0 bases from V and 2 from J, leaving 6 bases between them. CDR3 DNA: TGTGCCAGCAGCTTGGTAGTTACCTACGAGCAGTACGTC. This sequence encodes CASSLVVTYEQYV.

The CDR3 reads CAISGTGGYGYTF. The CDR3 DNA reads TGTGCCATCAGTGGGACAGGGGGCTATGGCTACACCTTC. This chain links TRBV10-3 with TRBJ1-2; TRBD1 aligns across 10 bases. Germline CDR1 reads ENHRY; CDR2 reads SYGVKD. This CDR3 has 13 amino acids. Losses at the gene ends were 4 bases for V and 4 bases for J; bases not matched to a gene: 0.

This clonotype came up a few times. This chain connects TRBV7-9 to TRBJ1-1; D remains unclear. Looked up from germline, CDR1 is SEHNR and CDR2 is FQNEAQ (reference sequence). The CDR3 sequence is 13 residues long. V lost 5 bases, J lost 5 bases, and 12 bases lay in between. CDR3 DNA: TGTGCCAGCAGCCCCCCCGGGTCGACTGAAGCTTTCTTT. This encodes CASSPPGSTEAFF.

This clonotype was observed at least ten times. The chain has TRBV7-2 and TRBJ1-2, with 9 bases identical to TRBD1. V lost 5 bases, J lost 5 bases, and 12 bases stayed unmatched. Germline CDR1 is SGHTA and CDR2 is FQGNSA. This CDR3 is built from 16 residues. In DNA, the CDR3 is TGTGCCAGCAGCCCAGCCGGGACAGGGAAGAGGTATGGCTACACCTTC. It encodes CASSPAGTGKRYGYTF.